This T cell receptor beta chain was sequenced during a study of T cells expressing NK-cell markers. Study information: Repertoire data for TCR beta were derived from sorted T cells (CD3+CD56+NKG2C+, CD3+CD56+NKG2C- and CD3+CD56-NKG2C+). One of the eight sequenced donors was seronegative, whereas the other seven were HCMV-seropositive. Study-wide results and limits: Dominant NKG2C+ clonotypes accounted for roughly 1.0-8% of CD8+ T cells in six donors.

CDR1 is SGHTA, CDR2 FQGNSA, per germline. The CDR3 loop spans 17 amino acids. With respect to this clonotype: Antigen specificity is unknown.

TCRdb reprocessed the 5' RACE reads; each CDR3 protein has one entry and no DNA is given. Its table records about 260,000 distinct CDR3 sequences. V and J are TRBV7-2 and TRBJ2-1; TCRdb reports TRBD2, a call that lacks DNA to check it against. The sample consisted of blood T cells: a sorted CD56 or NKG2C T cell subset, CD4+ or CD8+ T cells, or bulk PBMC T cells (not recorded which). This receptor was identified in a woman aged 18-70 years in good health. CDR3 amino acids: CASSLGRLAGGPSEQFF.